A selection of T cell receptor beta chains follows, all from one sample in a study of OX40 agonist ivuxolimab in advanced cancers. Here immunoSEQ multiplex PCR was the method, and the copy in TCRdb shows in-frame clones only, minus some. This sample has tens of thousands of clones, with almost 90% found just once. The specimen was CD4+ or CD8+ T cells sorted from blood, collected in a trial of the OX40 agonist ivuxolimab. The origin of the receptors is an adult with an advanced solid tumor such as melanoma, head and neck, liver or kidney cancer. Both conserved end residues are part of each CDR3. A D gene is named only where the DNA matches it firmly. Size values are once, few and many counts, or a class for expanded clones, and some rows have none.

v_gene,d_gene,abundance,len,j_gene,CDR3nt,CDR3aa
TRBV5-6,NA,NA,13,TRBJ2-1,TGTGCCAGCAGCTTTGGACCCTCCGATGAGCAGTTCTTC,CASSFGPSDEQFF
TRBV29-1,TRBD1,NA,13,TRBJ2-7,TGCAGCGTTGGACAGGGGCTATCCTACGAGCAGTACTTC,CSVGQGLSYEQYF
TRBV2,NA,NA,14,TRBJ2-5,TGTGCCAGCAGTGCGACAGGGAGGCAAGAGACCCAGTACTTC,CASSATGRQETQYF
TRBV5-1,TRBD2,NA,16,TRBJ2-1,TGCGCCAGCACCCCAGCACCGGTAGCGGGAGGTCATGAGCAGTTCTTC,CASTPAPVAGGHEQFF
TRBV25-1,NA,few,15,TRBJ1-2,TGTGCCAGCAGCGAGGTGGGTGCGGGGGACTATGGCTACACCTTC,CASSEVGAGDYGYTF
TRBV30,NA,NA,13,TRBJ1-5,TGTGCCTGGAGTGAGACAGGCAATCAGCCCCAGCATTTT,CAWSETGNQPQHF
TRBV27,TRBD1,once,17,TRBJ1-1,TGTGCCAGCAGTTTTATGCCTACCGGGACAGGGGACACTGAAGCTTTCTTT,CASSFMPTGTGDTEAFF
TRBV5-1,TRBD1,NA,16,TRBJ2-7,TGCGCCAGCAGCTCAATCCCGGGACAGGGGGCCTACGAGCAGTACTTC,CASSSIPGQGAYEQYF
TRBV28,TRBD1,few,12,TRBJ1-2,TGTGCCATACGGACAGGGAGTTATGGCTACACCTTC,CAIRTGSYGYTF
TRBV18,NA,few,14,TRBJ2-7,TGTGCCAGCTCACCATCCCTATACGGCTACGAGCAGTACTTC,CASSPSLYGYEQYF
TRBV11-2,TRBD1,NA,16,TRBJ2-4,TGTGCCAGCAGCTTAAGGGGGCAGCTAGCCAAAAACATTCAGTACTTC,CASSLRGQLAKNIQYF
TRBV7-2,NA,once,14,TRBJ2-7,TGTGCCAGCAGCTTCGATCCGAGCTCCTACGAGCAGTACTTC,CASSFDPSSYEQYF
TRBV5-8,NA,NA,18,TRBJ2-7,TGTGCCAGCACCGCCGCCTTTGGCCAACCGGGGGCAGGGGACGAGCAGTACTTC,CASTAAFGQPGAGDEQYF
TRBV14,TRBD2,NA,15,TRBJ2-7,TGTGCCAGCAGCCAACCCCCGGGGGGGTTTCACGAGCAGTACTTC,CASSQPPGGFHEQYF
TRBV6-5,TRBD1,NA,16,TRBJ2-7,TGTGCCAGCAGTTACCGTAGTACAGGGGGTATCAACGAGCAGTACTTC,CASSYRSTGGINEQYF
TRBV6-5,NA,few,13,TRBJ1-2,TGTGCCAGCAGCTTCGGTAGGGACTATGGCTACACCTTC,CASSFGRDYGYTF
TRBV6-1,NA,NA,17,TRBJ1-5,TGTGCCAGCAGTGAAGTCGGCCGATTGGCTAGCAATCAGCCCCAGCATTTT,CASSEVGRLASNQPQHF
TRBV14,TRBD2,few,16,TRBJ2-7,TGTGCCAGCAGCCAAAGAAGCCTAGCGGGATCTGTCGAGCAGTACTTC,CASSQRSLAGSVEQYF
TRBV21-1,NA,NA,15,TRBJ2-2,TGTGTCAGCCAGGAAGAGCGGGAGGGCCTCGGGGAGCTGTTTTTT,CVSQEEREGLGELFF
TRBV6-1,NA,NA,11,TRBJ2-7,TGTGCCAGCAGTGAAGTTCACGAGCAGTACTTC,CASSEVHEQYF
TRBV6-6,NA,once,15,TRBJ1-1,TGTGCCAGCAGCCAGGGAGGCCACAGGAACACTGAAGCTTTCTTT,CASSQGGHRNTEAFF
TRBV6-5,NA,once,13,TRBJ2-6,TGTGCCAGCAAAAACCCTGGGGCCAACGTCCTGACTTTC,CASKNPGANVLTF
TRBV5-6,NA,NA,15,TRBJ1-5,TGTGCCAGCAGCTTGGCCGGGAGGGGTGGGCAGCCCCAGCATTTT,CASSLAGRGGQPQHF
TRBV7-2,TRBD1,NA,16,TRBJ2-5,TGTGCCAGCAGCTCCCTCCCCGGGACAGGGGGGGAGACCCAGTACTTC,CASSSLPGTGGETQYF
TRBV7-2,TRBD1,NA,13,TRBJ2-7,TGTGCCAGCAGCTTGAGACAGGGGGACGAGCAGTACTTC,CASSLRQGDEQYF
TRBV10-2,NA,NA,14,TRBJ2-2,TGCGCCAGCAGGCGACAGGAAAACACCGGGGAGCTGTTTTTT,CASRRQENTGELFF
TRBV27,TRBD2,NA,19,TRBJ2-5,TGTGCCAGCAGTTCAACTAGCGGGAGGGCCGGCCAGTACCAAGAGACCCAGTACTTC,CASSSTSGRAGQYQETQYF
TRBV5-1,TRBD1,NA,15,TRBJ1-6,TGCGCCAGCAGCTTGGCGACAGGGCAAGGTTCACCCCTCCACTTT,CASSLATGQGSPLHF
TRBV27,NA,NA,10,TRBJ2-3,TGTGCCGCAGGAAGGGATACGCAGTATTTT,CAAGRDTQYF
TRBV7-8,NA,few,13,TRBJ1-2,TGTGCCAGCAGCACACCCCCAGGGGAAGGCTACACCTTC,CASSTPPGEGYTF
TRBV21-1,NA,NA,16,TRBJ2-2,TGTGCCAGCAGCAAAGTAGATGGTCGGAGCGTCGGGGAGCTGTTTTTT,CASSKVDGRSVGELFF
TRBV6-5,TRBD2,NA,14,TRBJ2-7,TGTGCCAGCCGGGGACTAGCGGGACAATACGAGCAGTACTTC,CASRGLAGQYEQYF
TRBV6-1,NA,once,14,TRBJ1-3,TGTGCCAGCAGTGTTAACAGAGGCGCGGACACCATATATTTT,CASSVNRGADTIYF
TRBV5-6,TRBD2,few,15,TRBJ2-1,TGTGCCAGCAGCGGGGCGGGGGGGTTTAACAATGAGCAGTTCTTC,CASSGAGGFNNEQFF
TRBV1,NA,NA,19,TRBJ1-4,TGCACCAGCAGCCAAGAAGGGAAAGCAGACAGGGGGATAGATGAAAAACTGTTTTTT,CTSSQEGKADRGIDEKLFF
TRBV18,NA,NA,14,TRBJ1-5,TGTGCCAGCTCACCACCAGAAATTAATCAGCCCCAGCATTTT,CASSPPEINQPQHF
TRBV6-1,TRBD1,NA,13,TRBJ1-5,TGTGCGGGTCGGGACAGCAACGATCAGCCCCAGCATTTT,CAGRDSNDQPQHF
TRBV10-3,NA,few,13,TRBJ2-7,TGTGCCATCAGCGGACAGAATAACTACGAGCAGTACTTC,CAISGQNNYEQYF
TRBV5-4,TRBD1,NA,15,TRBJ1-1,TGTGCCAGCAGCGCGCCCGGGACAGCGGCCACTGAAGCTTTCTTT,CASSAPGTAATEAFF
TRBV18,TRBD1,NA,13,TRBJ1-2,TGTGCCAGCTCACCCGACAGGGCCTATGGCTACACCTTC,CASSPDRAYGYTF
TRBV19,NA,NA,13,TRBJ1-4,TGTGCCAGTAGTATTGGAACCCAACAGGAACTGTTTTTT,CASSIGTQQELFF
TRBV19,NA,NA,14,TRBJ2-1,TGTGCCAGTAGTAACCGGTCCCCCTACAATGAGCAGTTCTTC,CASSNRSPYNEQFF
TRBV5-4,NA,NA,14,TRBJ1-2,TGTGCCAGCAAGCTCGGCAGTGCTAACTATGGCTACACCTTC,CASKLGSANYGYTF
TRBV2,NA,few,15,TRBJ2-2,TGTGCCAGCAGGAGGGGAGGGGGCGCGACCGGGGAGCTGTTTTTT,CASRRGGGATGELFF
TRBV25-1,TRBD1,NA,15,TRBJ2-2,TGTGCCAGCAGTGAAGGACAGGGGGACACCGGGGAGCTGTTTTTT,CASSEGQGDTGELFF
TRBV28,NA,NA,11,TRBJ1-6,TGTGCCAGCAGTTTATTAAGGGGCCTCGAGTTT,CASSLLRGLEF
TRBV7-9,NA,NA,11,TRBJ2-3,TGTGCCAGCAGCTTCACAGATACGCAGTATTTT,CASSFTDTQYF
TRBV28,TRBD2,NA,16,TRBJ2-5,TGTGCCAGCAGTCCTTACCGACTAGCGGGAGGTGAGACCCAGTACTTC,CASSPYRLAGGETQYF
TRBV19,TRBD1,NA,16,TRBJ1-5,TGTGCCAGTAGTAGGAGGGACAGGGGACAGAATCAGCCCCAGCATTTT,CASSRRDRGQNQPQHF
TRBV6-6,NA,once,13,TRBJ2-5,TGTGCCAGCAGCAGACGTCACCAAGAGACCCAGTACTTC,CASSRRHQETQYF
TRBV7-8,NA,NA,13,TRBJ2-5,TGTGCCAGCAGCGATGGACAGAAAGAGACCCAGTACTTC,CASSDGQKETQYF
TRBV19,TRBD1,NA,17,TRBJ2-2,TGTGCCAGTAGTTCCAACGCAGGGGGCGCTGACACCGGGGAGCTGTTTTTT,CASSSNAGGADTGELFF